This passage covers 16 T cell receptor beta chains from one sample sequenced in a study of blood T cell repertoires in COVID-19. Generated by immunoSEQ multiplex PCR, the TCRdb table keeps only in-frame clones and is missing some. This repertoire shows 150,000 to 200,000 clones, about 91% found once; its top ten account for over 2%. The sequenced material came from PBMCs or T cells enriched from blood (not recorded which). The receptor set was obtained from a middle-aged woman with acute COVID-19.

This chain joins TRBV9 and TRBJ2-2; 10 positions match TRBD2. Germline V CDR1 and CDR2: SGDLS, YYNGEE. Trimming cost V 4 bases and J 0 bases; bases outside gene matches: 3. There are 16 residues in the CDR3. Written as DNA, the CDR3 is TGTGCCAGCAGCATTGGACTAGCGGCGAACACCGGGGAGCTGTTTTTT. Protein product: CASSIGLAANTGELFF.

V usage is TRBV7-8 and J usage is TRBJ1-1, with a possible D match to TRBD1 (6 bases). This CDR3 is 14 amino acids long. Germline V gene data show CDR1 as SGHVS and CDR2 as FQNEAQ. Trimming removed 3 bases from V and 1 base from J, with 9 bases in between. The DNA for the CDR3 is TGTGCCAGCAGCTTTTTACAGGGGAACACTGAAGCTTTCTTT. Amino acid sequence: CASSFLQGNTEAFF.

Comment on this clone: The sample contains more than one DNA sequence encoding this CDR3. The rearrangement links TRBV18 to TRBJ2-5; possibly TRBD2 for D (5 bases). V lost 0 bases and J 4 bases, leaving 9 bases between the germline ends. Looked up from germline, CDR1 is KGHSH and CDR2 is LQKENI. This CDR3 is built from 14 residues. The CDR3 sequence: CASSPPGERETQYF. CDR3 in DNA: TGTGCCAGCTCACCACCGGGAGAACGAGAGACCCAGTACTTC.

This clone was seen a handful of times. The V call is TRBV4-2, the J call TRBJ1-2, with no clear D. Germline CDR1 and CDR2: LGHNA and YNFKEQ. The CDR3 loop spans 15 amino acids. V gave up 0 bases and J gave up 4 bases, with 12 bases separating them. For the CDR3, the DNA is TGTGCCAGCAGCCAAGAAGTGGCGGGAATCTATGGCTACACCTTC. It yields the protein CASSQEVAGIYGYTF.

CDR3 sequence reads: CASSRVSRGNEQFF. The CDR3 bases are TGTGCCAGTAGTAGAGTCTCTAGGGGCAATGAGCAGTTCTTC. The genes are TRBV19 and TRBJ2-1; weak D call: TRBD1 (5 bases). The CDR3 extends over 14 amino acids. Germline values: CDR1 LNHDA, CDR2 SQIVND (reference sequence). V was clipped by 4 bases and J by 6 bases, with 13 bases between them.

The V and J genes are TRBV11-2 and TRBJ2-1; 11 nucleotides agree with TRBD2. The CDR3 has 18 residues. V lost 1 base, J lost 6 bases, and 11 bases stayed unmatched. CDR1 and CDR2 (germline): SGHAT, FQNNGV. The CDR3 DNA sequence: TGTGCCAGCAGCTTAGTATGGCTAGCGGGGGGCCCCACCAATGAGCAGTTCTTC. It translates to CASSLVWLAGGPTNEQFF. The variable domain in full, completed from reference TRBV11-2 and TRBJ2-1, reads EAGVAQSPRYKIIEKRQSVAFWCNPISGHATLYWYQQILGQGPKLLIQFQNNGVVDDSQLPKDRFSAERLKGVDSTLKIQPAKLEDSAVYLCASSLVWLAGGPTNEQFFGPGTRLTVL.

This clone was seen only a few times. CDR3 DNA: TGCAGTGCGCGCGGGGGGGAACTGTTTTTT. It codes for CSARGGELFF. This chain links TRBV20-1 with TRBJ1-4, with D maybe TRBD1 (5 bases). V shed 6 bases and J shed 12 bases, with 11 bases lying between them. Germline CDR1 reads DFQATT; CDR2 reads SNEGSKA (reference sequence). The CDR3 runs 10 residues.

The chain carries TRBV20-1 and TRBJ2-5; D not certain. Germline V CDR1 and CDR2: DFQATT, SNEGSKA (reference sequence). Trimming took off 5 bases at V and 4 bases at J, with 5 bases between the two ends. This CDR3 contains 10 residues. The chain's CDR3 is CSAGLETQYF. CDR3 coding DNA: TGCAGTGCTGGGCTAGAGACCCAGTACTTC.

The J gene is TRBJ1-4, the V gene TRBV6-1, with D perhaps matching TRBD1 (5 bases). Between the trimmed V and J ends, which lost 3 bases and 4 bases, there was a span of 12 bases. In germline, CDR1 is MNHNS, CDR2 SASEGT. This CDR3 spans 15 amino acids. The CDR3 DNA is TGTGCCAGCAGTGACAACAGGAGAATTAATGAAAAACTGTTTTTT. Its translation is CASSDNRRINEKLFF.

This chain uses TRBV2 with TRBJ2-1; 16 bases line up with TRBD2. The CDR3 sequence is 17 residues long. CDR1 and CDR2 (germline): SNHLY, FYNNEI. J gave up 7 bases and V 3 bases, and 6 bases lay outside the gene matches. The CDR3 here is CASSDPGTSGGDNEQFF. CDR3 in DNA: TGTGCCAGCAGTGATCCCGGGACTAGCGGGGGGGATAATGAGCAGTTCTTC.

The chain is built from TRBV6-1 and TRBJ2-1, with a possible D match to TRBD1 (6 bases). V was clipped by 1 base and J by 0 bases, with 13 bases between them. Germline V gene lookup returns CDR1 MNHNS and CDR2 SASEGT. The CDR3 loop spans 17 amino acids. The CDR3 coding sequence is TGTGCCAGCAGTGAAGATCGGACAGAGAGCTCCTACAATGAGCAGTTCTTC. It specifies CASSEDRTESSYNEQFF.

The chain has TRBV5-1 and TRBJ1-4, with TRBD1 identical over 9 bases. The length of the CDR3 is 14 residues. Germline values: CDR1 SGHRS, CDR2 YFSETQ. Trimming took 3 bases from V and 8 from J; bases not matched to a gene: 5. The CDR3 DNA follows: TGCGCCAGCAGCTCGGGACAGGGCCGCGAAAAACTGTTTTTT. Encoded protein: CASSSGQGREKLFF.

The J gene is TRBJ1-3, the V gene TRBV7-9; D is ambiguous. Germline lookup yields CDR1 SEHNR and CDR2 FQNEAQ (reference sequence). This CDR3 has 15 residues. The V end lost 5 bases, the J end lost 0 bases, and 11 bases lay between the germline ends. The DNA for the CDR3 is TGTGCCAGCAGCCAAACAGCAGACTCTGGAAACACCATATATTTT. This translates into CASSQTADSGNTIYF.

The chain is built from TRBV11-3 and TRBJ2-1; 9 nucleotides line up with TRBD1. The germline V gene has CDR1 SGHNT and CDR2 YENEEA. This CDR3 has 15 amino acids. The V segment lost 5 bases and the J segment 3 bases; nucleotides outside the gene matches: 5. The CDR3: CASSDRDRVYNEQFF. In DNA form, the CDR3 reads TGTGCCAGCAGCGACCGGGACAGGGTCTACAATGAGCAGTTCTTC.

The chain carries TRBV27 and TRBJ2-1; 11 positions agree with TRBD2. The CDR3 length is 15 residues. V lost 4 bases, J lost 3 bases, and 2 bases stayed unmatched. CDR1 and CDR2 (germline): MNHEY, SMNVEV (reference sequence). This CDR3 is CASSSSGGIYNEQFF. In nucleotides, the CDR3 is TGTGCCAGCAGTTCTAGCGGGGGGATCTACAATGAGCAGTTCTTC.

V gene TRBV4-3 combines with J gene TRBJ1-1, with TRBD1 as a possible D gene (6 bases). The CDR3 extends over 15 amino acids. In germline, CDR1 is LGHNA, CDR2 YSLEER. V dropped 3 bases and J dropped 2 bases, with 13 bases sitting between them. CDR3 region: CASSQYRQDNTEAFF. The DNA for the CDR3 is TGCGCCAGCAGCCAGTATCGACAGGATAACACTGAAGCTTTCTTT.